These 26 T cell receptor beta chains came from one sample sequenced in a study of blood T cell repertoires in COVID-19. Libraries were prepared by immunoSEQ multiplex PCR; TCRdb keeps only in-frame clonotypes and omits some of them. This sample carries more than 150,000 clones, 84% of them seen once, and the ten largest clones take about 7%. The material sequenced was peripheral blood. The receptors originated from a human donor in a cohort sampled during active COVID-19.

This clone was observed a few times. The chain carries TRBV25-1 and TRBJ2-1, with 10 bases lining up with TRBD2. V lost 3 bases, J lost 2 bases, and 1 base stayed unmatched. Per germline, CDR1 MGHDK and CDR2 SYGVNS. This CDR3 is 15 amino acids long. The CDR3 nucleotides are TGTGCCAGCAGTGACGGGACTAGCGCCTACAATGAGCAGTTCTTC. It translates to CASSDGTSAYNEQFF.

The chain's CDR3 is CASSQDLIGGLDNEQFF. The CDR3 DNA reads as TGTGCCAGCAGCCAAGATCTTATAGGGGGCCTGGACAATGAGCAGTTCTTC. The rearrangement uses TRBV3-1 (or the pseudogene TRBV3-2) and TRBJ2-1; TRBD1 aligns across 7 bases. Germline trimming cut 0 bases from V and 5 bases from J; bases unmatched to any gene: 10. Germline V gives CDR1 LGHDT, CDR2 YNNKEL (reference sequence). The CDR3 spans 17 residues.

This clone has more than one count but fewer than ten. V is TRBV7-2 and J is TRBJ1-5, with D possibly being TRBD1 (6 bases). The germline V gene has CDR1 SGHTA and CDR2 FQGNSA. Trimming pared 5 bases from V and 0 bases from J, leaving 11 bases between. This CDR3 is built from 15 residues. In DNA, the CDR3 is TGTGCCAGCAGCCCGGGACAACTTAGCAATCAGCCCCAGCATTTT. It encodes CASSPGQLSNQPQHF.

This clone was detected only once. This chain links TRBV7-2 with TRBJ2-7; 9 bases fit TRBD1. The CDR3 consists of 15 residues. Looked up from germline, CDR1 is SGHTA and CDR2 is FQGNSA. Trimming took 4 bases from V and 4 from J; bases not matched to a gene: 8. This CDR3 reads CASSSEGQGTYEQYF. Written as DNA, the CDR3 is TGTGCCAGCAGCTCAGAGGGACAGGGAACTTACGAGCAGTACTTC.

The chain couples TRBV3-1 (or the pseudogene TRBV3-2) to TRBJ2-3, with 13 bases aligning to TRBD2. V dropped 3 bases and J dropped 3; count of bases not matched to a gene: 0. CDR1 LGHDT and CDR2 YNNKEL come from the germline V gene (reference sequence). CDR3 length: 15 residues. The CDR3 is CASSQGLAGTDTQYF. In nucleotides, the CDR3 is TGTGCCAGCAGCCAGGGACTAGCGGGGACAGATACGCAGTATTTT.

The chain couples TRBV5-1 to TRBJ2-5; 7 nucleotides match TRBD2. J was trimmed by 5 bases and V by 0 bases; bases with no gene match: 1. From germline, CDR1 is SGHRS and CDR2 YFSETQ. The CDR3 sequence is 13 residues long. CDR3 nucleotide sequence: TGCGCCAGCAGCTTGGCTAGCGGCGAGACCCAGTACTTC. Translating gives CASSLASGETQYF. The entire variable domain, with the rest obtained from reference TRBV5-1 and TRBJ2-5, is as follows: KAGVTQTPRYLIKTRGQQVTLSCSPISGHRSVSWYQQTPGQGLQFLFEYFSETQRNKGNFPGRFSGRQFSNSRSEMNVSTLELGDSALYLCASSLASGETQYFGPGTRLLVL.

This chain links TRBV19 with TRBJ1-4; 7 nucleotides line up with TRBD1. Germline V gene data show CDR1 as LNHDA and CDR2 as SQIVND (reference sequence). Germline trimming cut 6 bases from V and 3 bases from J; bases unmatched to any gene: 7. The CDR3 totals 15 residues. This CDR3 is CASSLTGWANEKLFF. The CDR3 DNA reads TGTGCCAGTAGCTTGACAGGGTGGGCTAATGAAAAACTGTTTTTT.

The CDR3 spells CASSVGSSGATDTQYF. CDR3 DNA sequence: TGTGCCAGCAGCGTAGGCTCTAGCGGGGCCACAGATACGCAGTATTTT. The chain has TRBV9 and TRBJ2-3, with TRBD2 matching 9 bases. CDR1 and CDR2 from the germline V gene are SGDLS and YYNGEE. There are 16 residues in the CDR3. J lost 2 bases, V lost 0 bases, and 4 bases had no gene match.

V usage is TRBV10-3 and J usage is TRBJ2-7; TRBD1 matches 7 bases. CDR3 length: 13 residues. Trimming removed 1 base from V and 5 bases from J; junction bases left unmatched: 2. CDR1 is ENHRY, CDR2 SYGVKD, per germline. The CDR3 region has the DNA TGTGCCATCAGTGAGTTACAGGGGAACGAGCAGTACTTC. Translating it yields CAISELQGNEQYF.

The chain has TRBV6-5 and TRBJ1-2; a weak D match, TRBD1 (5 bases). CDR1 is MNHEY and CDR2 is SVGAGI in the germline V gene. CDR3 size: 14 residues. V lost 6 bases and J 2 bases, leaving 13 bases between the germline ends. The CDR3 region is CASSPGLPNYGYTF. As DNA, the CDR3 is TGTGCCAGCAGCCCGGGACTGCCCAACTATGGCTACACCTTC.

This clone was recorded only once. The V and J genes are TRBV9 and TRBJ1-6, with TRBD1 matching 7 bases. The CDR3 covers 17 residues. V shed 4 bases, J shed 4 bases, and the junction held 11 bases outside the gene matches. Germline lookup yields CDR1 SGDLS and CDR2 YYNGEE. This CDR3 is CASSSNRGSVYNSPLHF. CDR3 DNA sequence: TGTGCCAGCAGCTCAAACAGGGGATCGGTATATAATTCACCCCTCCACTTT. The full variable domain, its missing parts supplied by reference TRBV9 and TRBJ1-6, is DSGVTQTPKHLITATGQRVTLRCSPRSGDLSVYWYQQSLDQGLQFLIQYYNGEERAKGNILERFSAQQFPDLHSELNLSSLELGDSALYFCASSSNRGSVYNSPLHFGNGTRLTVT.

The V and J genes are TRBV13 and TRBJ2-3; 9 bases agree with TRBD2. The CDR3 covers 16 residues. CDR1 and CDR2 from the germline V gene are PRHDT and FYEKMQ (reference sequence). J was trimmed by 3 bases and V by 5 bases; bases with no gene match: 9. Written as DNA, the CDR3 is TGTGCCAGCAGCACTAGAGCGGGGGGAGGGACAGATACGCAGTATTTT. Protein sequence: CASSTRAGGGTDTQYF.

This sequence joins TRBV5-1 and TRBJ2-7, with TRBD1 identical over 9 bases. The trim removed 3 bases at V and 3 bases at J, leaving 10 bases unmatched. CDR1 is SGHRS, CDR2 YFSETQ, per germline. The CDR3 totals 16 residues. In nucleotides, the CDR3 is TGCGCCAGCAGCTGGGGGGACAGGGAGAGGGGCTACGAGCAGTACTTC. Translated, it gives CASSWGDRERGYEQYF.

This clone is judged medium-sized. Other DNA sequences in the same sample also yield this CDR3. The chain couples TRBV27 to TRBJ2-3; D is undetermined. Germline V lookup: CDR1 MNHEY, CDR2 SMNVEV (reference sequence). V was clipped by 4 bases and J by 6 bases, with 11 bases between them. This CDR3 has 13 amino acids. The CDR3 loop is CASSSTTEDTQYF. CDR3 DNA sequence: TGTGCCAGCAGTTCCACTACGGAGGATACGCAGTATTTT.

The V call is TRBV3-1 (or the pseudogene TRBV3-2), the J call TRBJ2-3; D perhaps matches TRBD2 (5 bases). V dropped 3 bases and J dropped 2 bases, with 15 bases sitting between them. Germline V gene sequence: CDR1 LGHDT, CDR2 YNNKEL (reference sequence). The CDR3 spans 16 residues. CDR3 DNA sequence: TGTGCCAGCAGCCAGGTCCTAGCTCTGTTCACAGATACGCAGTATTTT. Its translation is CASSQVLALFTDTQYF.

The chain carries TRBV10-3 and TRBJ1-1; possible D gene TRBD1, 5 bases. The CDR3 runs 14 residues. Trimming took off 4 bases at V and 0 bases at J, with 9 bases between the two ends. The germline CDR1 and CDR2 sequences are ENHRY and SYGVKD. CDR3 in amino acids: CAISGSGVNTEAFF. CDR3 DNA sequence: TGTGCCATCAGTGGTTCGGGGGTGAACACTGAAGCTTTCTTT.

This chain uses TRBV7-9 with TRBJ2-2; 8 positions match TRBD1. V lost 5 bases to trimming and J lost 2 bases; unmatched junction nucleotides: 10. The V gene's germline CDR1 is SEHNR and CDR2 FQNEAQ (reference sequence). The CDR3 spans 17 residues. In nucleotides, the CDR3 is TGTGCCAGCAGCCGGGACAGGTTAAATCCAAACACCGGGGAGCTGTTTTTT. It is translated as CASSRDRLNPNTGELFF.

V usage is TRBV13 and J usage is TRBJ2-7, with 8 positions matching TRBD1. The CDR3 consists of 17 residues. The germline V gene encodes CDR1 PRHDT and CDR2 FYEKMQ (reference sequence). J lost 4 bases, V lost 0 bases, and 11 bases had no gene match. The CDR3 nucleotides are TGTGCCAGCAGCTTAGGGCGAGGACAGGGAGGAGGGTACGAGCAGTACTTC. It yields the protein CASSLGRGQGGGYEQYF.

The chain recombines TRBV29-1 with TRBJ1-2, with D uncertain. The CDR3 has 16 residues. Germline-derived CDR1 and CDR2 are SQVTM and ANQGSEA. Trimming took off 5 bases at V and 3 bases at J, with 22 bases between the two ends. The CDR3 protein is CSVPRGPLGGDYGYTF. CDR3 in DNA: TGCAGCGTTCCTCGCGGGCCGTTGGGAGGCGACTATGGCTACACCTTC.

The chain recombines TRBV7-2 with TRBJ2-7; weak D call: TRBD1 (5 bases). Germline loops: CDR1 SGHTA, CDR2 FQGNSA. V was pared by 1 base and J by 5 bases, with 9 bases between. The CDR3 is 13 amino acids. Here the CDR3 DNA reads TGTGCCAGCAGCTTAGGGCAGGGCAACGAGCAGTACTTC. Amino acids: CASSLGQGNEQYF.

The chain is built from TRBV27 and TRBJ2-7; D is perhaps TRBD2 (6 bases). Germline assignment: CDR1 MNHEY and CDR2 SMNVEV (reference sequence). V lost 2 bases and J lost 3, with 11 bases in between. This CDR3 has 14 amino acids. The CDR3 region has the DNA TGTGCCAGCAGTTTAGGAGGGCCCGTCTACGAGCAGTACTTC. Translation gives CASSLGGPVYEQYF.

Turning to this clone: One end of the junction does not line up with germline, which may come from a read error. This sequence joins TRBV7-7 and TRBJ1-5; D perhaps matches TRBD1 (5 bases). Germline values: CDR1 SSHAT, CDR2 FNYEAQ (reference sequence). This CDR3 is 17 amino acids long. The CDR3 reads CASSFHRTLYSNQPQHF. CDR3 bases: TGTGCTAGCAGCTTTCACAGGACCCTTTATAGCAATCAGCCCCAGCATTTT.

The chain is built from TRBV11-2 and TRBJ1-2, with D possibly being TRBD1 (5 bases). V gave up 5 bases and J gave up 5 bases, with 15 bases separating them. The CDR3 is 14 amino acids. Per the germline V gene, CDR1 is SGHAT and CDR2 is FQNNGV. The CDR3 protein is CASSPWDFGYGYTF. In DNA form, the CDR3 reads TGTGCCAGCAGCCCCTGGGACTTTGGATATGGCTACACCTTC.

V usage is TRBV15 and J usage is TRBJ1-2; TRBD1 might be the D (5 bases). V was shortened by 0 bases and J by 6 bases, with 11 bases between the two germline ends. CDR3 length: 14 amino acids. Germline CDR1 LNHNV, CDR2 YYDKDF (reference sequence). Here the CDR3 reads CATSRDSGDDGYTF. As DNA, the CDR3 is TGTGCCACCAGCAGAGATTCGGGGGATGATGGCTACACCTTC. Variable domain in full (rest from reference TRBV15 and TRBJ1-2): DAMVIQNPRYQVTQFGKPVTLSCSQTLNHNVMYWYQQKSSQAPKLLFHYYDKDFNNEADTPDNFQSRRPNTSFCFLDIRSPGLGDTAMYLCATSRDSGDDGYTFGSGTRLTVV.

The gene calls are TRBV5-1 and TRBJ2-7, with 11 nucleotides matching TRBD2. This CDR3 comprises 15 residues. V gave up 4 bases and J gave up 5 bases; unmatched junction bases: 8. Germline V gene sequence: CDR1 SGHRS, CDR2 YFSETQ. DNA for the CDR3: TGCGCCAGCAGCCTGGGACTAGCGGTATCCAACGAGCAGTACTTC. This translates into CASSLGLAVSNEQYF. Based on the CDR3 plus reference TRBV5-1 and TRBJ2-7, the full variable domain is KAGVTQTPRYLIKTRGQQVTLSCSPISGHRSVSWYQQTPGQGLQFLFEYFSETQRNKGNFPGRFSGRQFSNSRSEMNVSTLELGDSALYLCASSLGLAVSNEQYFGPGTRLTVT.

The V and J genes are TRBV7-8 and TRBJ1-1; D remains unclear. The V and J ends lost 4 bases and 6 bases respectively, with 18 bases between them. CDR1 and CDR2 from the germline V gene are SGHVS and FQNEAQ. The CDR3 length is 15 residues. The CDR3 bases are TGTGCCAGCAGCTCCCCCCCGGAGGGTGGTCCTGAAGCTTTCTTT. Amino acid sequence: CASSSPPEGGPEAFF.